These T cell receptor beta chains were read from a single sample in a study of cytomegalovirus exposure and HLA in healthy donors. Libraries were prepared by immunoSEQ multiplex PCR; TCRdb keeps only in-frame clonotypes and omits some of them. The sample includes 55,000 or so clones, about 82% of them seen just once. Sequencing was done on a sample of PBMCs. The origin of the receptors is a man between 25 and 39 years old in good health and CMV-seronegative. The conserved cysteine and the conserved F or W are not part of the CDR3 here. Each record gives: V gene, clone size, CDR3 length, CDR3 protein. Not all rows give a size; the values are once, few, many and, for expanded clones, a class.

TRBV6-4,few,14,ASSDSGRGWTGELF
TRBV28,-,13,ASSRGGSLVYGYT
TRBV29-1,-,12,SVVTGGADTEAF
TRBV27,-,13,ASSLRGSGANVLT
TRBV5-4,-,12,ASSHRQGREKLF
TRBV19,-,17,ASSTYQTGLAGYTDTQY
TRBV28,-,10,ASSLYRDRYT
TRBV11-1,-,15,ASSFNGQGGMNTEAF
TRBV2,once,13,ASGRDGYSGNTIY
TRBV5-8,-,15,ASSQGQGAYSNQPQH
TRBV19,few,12,ASNPGRGDYGYT
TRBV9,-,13,ASSVEGLDYNEQF
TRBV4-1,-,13,ASSQGVTGGYGYT
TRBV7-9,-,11,ATNRGLGGELF
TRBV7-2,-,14,ASSRTRDKAQETQY
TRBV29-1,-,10,SVDQRTFEAF
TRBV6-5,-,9,ASSHSYEQY
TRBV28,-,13,ASSLQGRGTDTQY
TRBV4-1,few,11,ASSLSRGYEQY
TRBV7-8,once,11,ASRGEGAGELF
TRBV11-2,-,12,ASSLGDRHYGYT
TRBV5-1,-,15,ASSLGGDREFTDTQY
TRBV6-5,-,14,ASSYSNLGQIYGYT
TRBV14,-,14,ASSQERVTIQETQY
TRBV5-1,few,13,ASSFSGAQGETQY
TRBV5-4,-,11,ASSWREPYEQY
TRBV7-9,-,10,ASSFSTGEAF
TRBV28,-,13,ASSQPTGRRSPLH
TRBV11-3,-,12,ASQLPGQRNTIY
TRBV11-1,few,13,ASSEPGTENEKLF
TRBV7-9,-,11,ASSYRQYYEQY
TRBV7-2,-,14,ASSLGQGAPVVGYT
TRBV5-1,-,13,ASSSEGTEGTEAF
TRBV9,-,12,ASSVVSRVTEAF
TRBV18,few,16,ASSPLSRAGGSNTEAF
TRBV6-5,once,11,ASTLQGSLEQF
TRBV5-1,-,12,ASSLDMAQETQY
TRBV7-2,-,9,ASSPDKTQY
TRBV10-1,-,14,ASSDRRELPYNEQF
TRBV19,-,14,ASSQVTSGRYNEQF
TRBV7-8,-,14,ASSSYRDNSGNTIY